What follows are 8 T cell receptor beta chains derived from one specimen sequenced in a study of a mutant IDH1 vaccine in newly diagnosed glioma. The time point was: week 35, safety follow-up. Vaccination comprised doses that each held 300 ug of mutant IDH1 20-mer peptide, plus topical imiquimod. The assay was immunoSEQ multiplex PCR, and TCRdb's table has in-frame clones only and misses some. The sample has about 54,000 clones, around 84% seen once. Their recognized antigens are unknown. Sequences were derived from PBMCs, sampled from a glioma patient whose treatment included an IDH1 peptide vaccine. The receptors were gathered from a woman younger than 35 with glioma.

The chain uses TRBV13 and TRBJ1-2; D gene uncertain. This CDR3 is 14 amino acids long. V lost 7 bases and J lost 0, with 12 bases in between. Germline V gene data show CDR1 as PRHDT and CDR2 as FYEKMQ (reference sequence). The CDR3 DNA reads TGTGCCAGCACCCTCCCCGGGGCTAACTATGGCTACACCTTC. Encoded protein: CASTLPGANYGYTF.

V is TRBV19 and J is TRBJ2-7; 8 bases map to TRBD1. Unmatched junction bases numbered 9, after V lost 9 bases and J lost 5 bases. The CDR3 consists of 13 residues. CDR1 and CDR2 (germline): LNHDA, SQIVND (reference sequence). CDR3 region: CASHAGGGHEQYF. Here the CDR3 DNA reads TGTGCCAGCCACGCAGGGGGCGGTCACGAGCAGTACTTC.

This chain uses TRBV11-2 with TRBJ1-1, with 12 nucleotides matching TRBD1. V shed 5 bases and J 11 bases; nucleotides not matched to a gene: 12. The germline CDR1 and CDR2 sequences are SGHAT and FQNNGV. The CDR3 covers 15 residues. The CDR3 is CASSPLGGTGGEAFF. The CDR3 nucleotides read TGTGCCAGCAGCCCCCTGGGGGGGACAGGGGGCGAGGCTTTCTTT.

This clone was recorded a few times. The rearrangement uses TRBV15 and TRBJ2-5, with D possibly being TRBD2 (6 bases). Trimming shortened V by 1 base and J by 5 bases, and 14 bases separated the two germline ends. CDR3 size: 15 residues. Germline CDR1 reads LNHNV; CDR2 reads YYDKDF (reference sequence). In DNA form, the CDR3 reads TGTGCCACCAGCAGAGGATCGGGGGAGGTGGAGACCCAGTACTTC. The encoded protein is CATSRGSGEVETQYF.

V and J are TRBV7-2 and TRBJ1-2; D gene ambiguous. Germline V CDR1 and CDR2: SGHTA, FQGNSA. V lost 5 bases and J lost 0, with 7 bases in between. The CDR3 spans 13 residues. The DNA of the CDR3 is TGTGCCAGCAGCCAACGCGCTAACTATGGCTACACCTTC. As protein: CASSQRANYGYTF.

This clone showed up just a few times. The V gene is TRBV7-6, the J gene TRBJ2-7; a weak D match, TRBD2 (6 bases). CDR3 size: 16 residues. Germline V gene sequence: CDR1 SGHVS, CDR2 FNYEAQ. V shed 5 bases and J shed 0 bases, with 17 bases lying between them. The CDR3: CASSTLPRGSSYEQYF. As DNA, the CDR3 is TGTGCCAGCAGCACCCTACCTCGGGGGAGCTCCTACGAGCAGTACTTC.

This chain links TRBV25-1 with TRBJ2-6, with 7 bases matching TRBD2. Losses at the gene ends were 2 bases for V and 0 bases for J; bases not matched to a gene: 1. Per the germline V gene, CDR1 is MGHDK and CDR2 is SYGVNS. The CDR3 length is 16 residues. The CDR3 sequence is CASSEPGGSGANVLTF. The CDR3 DNA is TGTGCCAGCAGTGAACCGGGGGGCTCTGGGGCCAACGTCCTGACTTTC.

The V gene is TRBV30, the J gene TRBJ2-1; D is undetermined. Germline V CDR1 and CDR2: GTSNPN, SVGIG (reference sequence). Deletions cut 0 bases from V and 8 bases from J, with 14 bases between. This CDR3 is built from 14 residues. For the CDR3, the DNA is TGTGCCTGGAGTGTACTTCCCGTTGGCCATGAGCAGTTCTTC. Its translation: CAWSVLPVGHEQFF.